A single sample gave rise to the 27 T cell receptor beta chains below, sequenced in a study of quantifying T cell responses using KT2 cells (dated by TCRdb to about 2017). The study in broad terms: RNA was DNase-treated and reverse transcribed with TCR alpha and beta constant-region primers, mostly using SuperScript III.

Library generation was performed with UMI-ligation and nested PCR. Sequenced on an Illumina MiSeq. Using T4 RNA ligase 1, a single-stranded oligonucleotide bearing the Illumina SP2 sequence plus a UMI was ligated onto the 3' end of the cDNA. PCR1 consisted of 4 cycles (98 degrees C 15 s, 69 degrees C 30 s, 72 degrees C 40 s), and for the beta primer an equimolar mix of RC1.1 and RC1.2 was used to cover TRBC1 and TRBC2. TCRdb trimmed public reads at Q25 via fastp, called clones via MiXCR and kept in-frame beta chains. Each entry merges the rows of one CDR3 protein and shows their most common DNA and genes. A total of around 56,000 distinct CDR3 sequences appear in this sample, 9% to 15% of them only once. Roughly 10% of the sample goes to the ten largest clones. Specimen: PBMCs spiked with cells of the T cell clone KT2. The receptors here all came from a human donor.

Many counts were recorded for this clonotype. The chain joins TRBV10-1 to TRBJ1-1; 7 positions match TRBD1. The CDR3 spans 13 residues. CDR1 and CDR2 from the germline V gene are WNHNN and SYGVQD (reference sequence). Losses at the gene ends were 4 bases for V and 3 bases for J; bases not matched to a gene: 2. The CDR3 DNA reads as TGCGCCAGCAGTGTCCAGGGGGACACTGAAGCTTTCTTT. Translating gives CASSVQGDTEAFF.

This clonotype has a single count. The chain combines TRBV2 with TRBJ1-2, with 9 positions matching TRBD1. CDR1 is SNHLY, CDR2 FYNNEI, per germline. The V and J ends lost 9 bases and 3 bases, in that order; junction bases with no gene match: 14. The CDR3 runs 16 residues. The CDR3: CASGGGQGIFYYGYTF. The CDR3 bases are TGTGCCAGTGGGGGAGGACAGGGGATTTTCTACTATGGCTACACCTTC.

This clonotype was counted at least ten times. This chain joins TRBV29-1 and TRBJ1-1; 9 bases are a match to TRBD1. From germline, CDR1 is SQVTM and CDR2 ANQGSEA. The CDR3 consists of 14 residues. V trimming: 6 bases; J trimming: 0 bases; junction bases outside the gene matches: 5. The CDR3 loop is CSVSGQGLNTEAFF. In DNA form, the CDR3 reads TGCAGCGTATCGGGACAGGGACTGAACACTGAAGCTTTCTTT.

This clonotype was seen a handful of times. This chain links TRBV7-9 with TRBJ2-1; 7 bases align to TRBD2. J gave up 2 bases and V 5 bases, and 15 bases lay outside the gene matches. The CDR3 has 18 amino acids. Looked up from germline, CDR1 is SEHNR and CDR2 is FQNEAQ (reference sequence). The CDR3 reads CASSGQGAGPGPYNEQFF. The CDR3 region has the DNA TGTGCCAGCAGCGGCCAAGGAGCGGGACCGGGCCCCTACAATGAGCAGTTCTTC.

A few counts support this clonotype. This chain uses TRBV18 with TRBJ2-1; 13 bases match TRBD2. Germline-derived CDR1 and CDR2 are KGHSH and LQKENI. The junction had 7 bases not matched to a gene; V was cut back by 3 bases and J by 5 bases. CDR3 length equals 17 residues. For the CDR3, the DNA is TGTGCCAGCTCACCTGGGACTAGCGGGGCACCTAACAATGAGCAGTTCTTC. It specifies CASSPGTSGAPNNEQFF.

V gene TRBV20-1 combines with J gene TRBJ1-2; the D gene is possibly TRBD1 (5 bases). The length of the CDR3 is 10 residues. Germline V gives CDR1 DFQATT, CDR2 SNEGSKA (reference sequence). Trimming removed 6 bases at V and 6 bases at J, with 8 bases between. CDR3 sequence (DNA): TGCAGTGCCCCCAGGGATGGCTACACCTTC. Residues: CSAPRDGYTF.

This clonotype was counted a few times. The rearrangement uses TRBV2 and TRBJ2-5, with 8 bases aligning to TRBD2. This CDR3 comprises 13 residues. Germline lookup yields CDR1 SNHLY and CDR2 FYNNEI. J gave up 4 bases and V 7 bases, and 5 bases lay outside the gene matches. CDR3 nucleotides: TGTGCCAGCAAGGGGACTAGTGCAGAGACCCAGTACTTC. It yields the protein CASKGTSAETQYF.

This clonotype was seen only a few times. V is TRBV14 and J is TRBJ2-2; D gene ambiguous. Germline CDR1 SGHDN, CDR2 FVKESK. The CDR3 consists of 13 residues. Trimming took off 3 bases at V and 6 bases at J, with 8 bases between the two ends. CDR3 in DNA: TGTGCCAGCAGCCATTACGCGGCCGGGGAGCTGTTTTTT. Translating it yields CASSHYAAGELFF.

This clonotype was seen a single time. The J gene is TRBJ2-2, the V gene TRBV30; no clear D. This CDR3 spans 14 amino acids. With 7 bases removed from V and 5 bases from J, the gap between germline ends came to 17 bases. Germline lookup yields CDR1 GTSNPN and CDR2 SVGIG (reference sequence). DNA for the CDR3: TGTGCCTCCCCGGCACTACAAACGACCGGGGAGCTGTTTTTT. Translation: CASPALQTTGELFF.

This clonotype showed up many times. This chain joins TRBV29-1 and TRBJ2-3; TRBD2 agrees at 8 bases. The germline CDR1 and CDR2 sequences are SQVTM and ANQGSEA. The V gene end was trimmed by 7 bases and the J gene end by 2 bases; junction bases not matched to a gene: 2. The CDR3 totals 12 residues. The CDR3 DNA is TGCAGCGAGACTAGCGCCACAGATACGCAGTATTTT. It codes for CSETSATDTQYF.

This clonotype was observed a handful of times. The V gene is TRBV20-1, the J gene TRBJ1-1; D may be TRBD1 (6 bases). The germline gives CDR1 DFQATT, CDR2 SNEGSKA (reference sequence). The CDR3 is made up of 13 amino acids. The V gene lost 6 bases and the J gene lost 0 bases, with 11 bases spanning the gap. The CDR3 DNA reads as TGCAGTGCCCCGGGGGGCCTGAACACTGAAGCTTTCTTT. Its translation: CSAPGGLNTEAFF.

This clonotype came up a few times. The rearrangement links TRBV15 to TRBJ2-3, with D possibly called TRBD1 or TRBD2 (5 bases each). The CDR3 runs 16 residues. V lost 0 bases, J lost 6 bases, and 16 bases lay in between. Germline V gene data show CDR1 as LNHNV and CDR2 as YYDKDF (reference sequence). CDR3 region: CATSRDGDGALDTQYF. The CDR3 nucleotides read TGTGCCACCAGCAGAGATGGGGACGGGGCCCTTGATACGCAGTATTTT.

The chain uses TRBV5-4 and TRBJ1-2; a possible D gene is TRBD1 (5 bases). Trimming took off 0 bases at V and 5 bases at J, with 11 bases between the two ends. Germline loops: CDR1 SGHNT, CDR2 YYREEE (reference sequence). CDR3 length equals 14 residues. The CDR3 reads CASSLVGDSYGYTF. The CDR3 DNA reads as TGTGCCAGCAGCTTGGTAGGAGACAGTTATGGCTACACCTTC.

This clonotype was counted between two and nine times. The chain links TRBV20-1 to TRBJ1-1, with D tentatively TRBD1 (6 bases). With 2 bases removed from V and 4 bases from J, the gap between germline ends came to 14 bases. Germline-derived CDR1 and CDR2 are DFQATT and SNEGSKA (reference sequence). The CDR3 extends over 14 amino acids. The CDR3 DNA reads TGCAGTGCTAGAACCAGGGGATACGGCACTGAAGCTTTCTTT. This sequence encodes CSARTRGYGTEAFF.

This clonotype was observed many times. The chain recombines TRBV12-3 or TRBV12-4 with TRBJ2-3; unclear D gene. Trimming shortened V by 2 bases and J by 4 bases, and 1 base separated the two germline ends. This CDR3 has 11 amino acids. CDR3 protein: CASSLSDTQYF. CDR3 in DNA: TGTGCCAGCAGTTTATCAGATACGCAGTATTTT.

With regard to this clonotype: Being one base from a much bigger clone, this may be a read error. J is TRBJ1-3 and V is TRBV29-1; D is unresolved. Germline V lookup: CDR1 SQVTM, CDR2 ANQGSEA. The CDR3 is 14 amino acids. Trimming removed 5 bases from V and 2 bases from J, with 13 bases in between. The CDR3 region has the DNA TGCAGCGTTCCGTCACGGCAGCCTGGAAACACCATATATTTT. Translated, it gives CSVPSRQPGNTIYF.

This clonotype was found many times. The CDR3 here is CASSQFGRQAANYGYTF. Written as DNA, the CDR3 is TGTGCCAGCAGCCAATTTGGGAGACAGGCAGCTAACTATGGCTACACCTTC. J is TRBJ1-2 and V is TRBV3-1; TRBD1 might be the D (6 bases). Deletions cut 2 bases from V and 0 bases from J, with 16 bases between. The germline gives CDR1 LGHDT, CDR2 YNNKEL (reference sequence). The CDR3 runs 17 residues.

This clonotype was recorded at least ten times. The chain has TRBV12-3 or TRBV12-4 and TRBJ1-1, with D maybe TRBD1 (6 bases). V was shortened by 6 bases and J by 2 bases, with 16 bases between the two germline ends. CDR3 size: 15 residues. CDR3 protein: CASRWDTLGNTEAFF. The CDR3 bases are TGTGCCAGCAGATGGGACACCCTGGGCAACACTGAAGCTTTCTTT.

The chain combines TRBV12-5 with TRBJ2-1; 7 nucleotides align to TRBD2. V dropped 5 bases and J dropped 4; count of bases not matched to a gene: 14. The CDR3 is made up of 17 amino acids. The germline V gene has CDR1 LGHNT and CDR2 FRNRAP. The CDR3 sequence is CASGAEEAGLGYNEQFF. The CDR3 nucleotides read TGTGCTAGTGGTGCAGAAGAAGCGGGACTGGGGTACAATGAGCAGTTCTTC.

The chain has TRBV10-3 and TRBJ1-1, with D hard to call. Germline CDR1 ENHRY, CDR2 SYGVKD. There are 13 residues in the CDR3. V was cut by 5 bases and J by 6 bases, with 13 bases left in between. CDR3 sequence reads: CAISPAMPSEAFF. The CDR3 DNA reads TGTGCCATCAGTCCGGCAATGCCGTCTGAAGCTTTCTTT.

The chain recombines TRBV28 with TRBJ2-7; D may correspond to TRBD1 or TRBD2 (5 bases each). The germline V gene has CDR1 MDHEN and CDR2 SYDVKM. CDR3 size: 13 residues. V was clipped by 10 bases and J by 3 bases, with 16 bases between them. The CDR3 sequence: CATITQRGYEQYF. The CDR3, as DNA: TGTGCCACCATTACCCAGAGGGGCTACGAGCAGTACTTC.

This clonotype showed up just a few times. The chain recombines TRBV12-3 or TRBV12-4 with TRBJ2-1; D perhaps matches TRBD2 (6 bases). This CDR3 comprises 11 residues. V was pared by 2 bases and J by 10 bases, with 6 bases between. The CDR3 protein is CASSLLAEQFF. The CDR3 DNA follows: TGTGCCAGCAGTTTACTAGCGGAGCAGTTCTTC.

The chain couples TRBV5-5 to TRBJ1-6; D gene ambiguous. Trimming stripped 3 bases from V and 2 bases from J, with 12 bases between. Germline loops: CDR1 SGHKS, CDR2 YYEKEE (reference sequence). The CDR3 runs 16 residues. CDR3 nucleotide sequence: TGTGCCAGCAGCTCCGAAACGACTCCCTATAATTCACCCCTCCACTTT. It encodes CASSSETTPYNSPLHF.

This clonotype was picked up a small number of times. The rearrangement joins TRBV7-2 to TRBJ1-5; 7 nucleotides line up with TRBD1. The V gene's germline CDR1 is SGHTA and CDR2 FQGNSA. This CDR3 spans 13 amino acids. The trim removed 2 bases at V and 5 bases at J, leaving 0 bases unmatched. CDR3 nucleotide sequence: TGTGCCAGCAGCTTACAGGGGGATCAGCCCCAGCATTTT. Its protein product is CASSLQGDQPQHF. The full variable domain, in which reference TRBV7-2 and TRBJ1-5 provide the parts outside the CDR3, is GAGVSQSPSNKVTEKGKDVELRCDPISGHTALYWYRQSLGQGLEFLIYFQGNSAPDKSGLPSDRFSAERTGGSVSTLTIQRTQQEDSAVYLCASSLQGDQPQHFGDGTRLSIL.

Only a few counts were recorded for this clonotype. The rearrangement joins TRBV14 to TRBJ1-1; no definite D call. Germline V gene data show CDR1 as SGHDN and CDR2 as FVKESK. Trimming shortened V by 6 bases and J by 7 bases, and 15 bases separated the two germline ends. The length of the CDR3 is 13 residues. DNA for the CDR3: TGTGCCAGCAGTCCCGCCCTAGAGCATGAAGCTTTCTTT. Translated: CASSPALEHEAFF.

This chain joins TRBV27 and TRBJ1-6; the D gene is possibly TRBD1 (5 bases). The length of the CDR3 is 14 residues. Germline-derived CDR1 and CDR2 are MNHEY and SMNVEV (reference sequence). The V end lost 3 bases, the J end lost 6 bases, and 9 bases lay between the germline ends. As DNA, the CDR3 is TGTGCCAGCAGTTTCAGAGGGGTTAATTCACCCCTCCACTTT. Translation: CASSFRGVNSPLHF.

This rearrangement joins TRBV6-2 or TRBV6-3 to TRBJ1-1; D is unresolved. CDR3 length equals 12 residues. Trimming pared 2 bases from V and 10 bases from J, leaving 11 bases between. Per germline, CDR1 MNHEY and CDR2 SVGEGT. CDR3 sequence (DNA): TGTGCCAGCAGTTACGGTGTAAGAGGAGCTTTCTTT. This translates into CASSYGVRGAFF.